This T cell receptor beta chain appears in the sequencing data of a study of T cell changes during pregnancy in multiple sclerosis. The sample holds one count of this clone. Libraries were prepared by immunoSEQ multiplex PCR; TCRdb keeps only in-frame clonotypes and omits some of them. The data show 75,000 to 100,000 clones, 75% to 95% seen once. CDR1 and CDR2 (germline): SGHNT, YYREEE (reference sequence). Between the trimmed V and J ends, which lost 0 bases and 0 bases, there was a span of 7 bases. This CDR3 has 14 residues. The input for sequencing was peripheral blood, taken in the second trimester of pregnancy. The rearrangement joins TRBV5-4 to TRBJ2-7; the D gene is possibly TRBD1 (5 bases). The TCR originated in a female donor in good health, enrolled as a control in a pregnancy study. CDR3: CASSLDRSSYEQYF. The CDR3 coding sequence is TGTGCCAGCAGCTTGGACAGGAGCTCCTACGAGCAGTACTTC. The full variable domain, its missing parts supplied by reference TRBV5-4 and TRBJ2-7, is ETGVTQSPTHLIKTRGQQVTLRCSSQSGHNTVSWYQQALGQGPQFIFQYYREEENGRGNFPPRFSGLQFPNYSSELNVNALELDDSALYLCASSLDRSSYEQYFGPGTRLTVT.